These 29 T cell receptor beta chains came from one sample sequenced in a study of T cell responses to AZD1222 COVID-19 vaccine. Profiled with immunoSEQ multiplex PCR; TCRdb holds only in-frame clones, not every one. The sample includes approximately 170,000 clones, 85% to 90% of them seen just once. The specimen was peripheral blood, collected 28 days after the second AZD1222 dose. All receptors come from an adult who received the AZD1222 COVID-19 vaccine.

This sequence joins TRBV3-1 (or the pseudogene TRBV3-2) and TRBJ2-5; D not certain. The germline gives CDR1 LGHDT, CDR2 YNNKEL (reference sequence). The CDR3 length is 17 residues. V dropped 0 bases and J dropped 2 bases, with 16 bases sitting between them. In nucleotides, the CDR3 is TGTGCCAGCAGCCAAGATGTAAGGACGGACCATCAAGAGACCCAGTACTTC. Protein: CASSQDVRTDHQETQYF.

The chain uses TRBV5-1 and TRBJ1-2; D is possibly TRBD1 (6 bases). This CDR3 region has 14 residues. Trimming pared 4 bases from V and 2 bases from J, leaving 12 bases between. Germline CDR1 and CDR2: SGHRS and YFSETQ. The CDR3 DNA reads TGCGCCAGCAGCCGGGACACTTTAAACTATGGCTACACCTTC. Encoded protein: CASSRDTLNYGYTF.

The V and J genes are TRBV18 and TRBJ2-3, with D possibly TRBD1 on 6 matching bases. Germline CDR1 KGHSH, CDR2 LQKENI. Trimming shortened V by 5 bases and J by 5 bases, and 11 bases separated the two germline ends. CDR3 length: 13 residues. CDR3 protein: CASSGGRGDTQYF. Written as DNA, the CDR3 is TGTGCCAGCTCAGGGGGCCGGGGAGATACGCAGTATTTT.

V usage is TRBV7-6 and J usage is TRBJ2-1; 9 nucleotides agree with TRBD2. The ends lost 5 bases at V and 3 bases at J; junction bases unmatched: 17. CDR3 length equals 19 residues. Per germline, CDR1 SGHVS and CDR2 FNYEAQ. The CDR3 DNA is TGTGCCAGCAGCCGATGGGTAGCGGGGGTCCTACTTCGCTACAATGAGCAGTTCTTC. Its protein is CASSRWVAGVLLRYNEQFF.

The chain uses TRBV29-1 and TRBJ2-5; D remains ambiguous. Germline CDR1 reads SQVTM; CDR2 reads ANQGSEA. The CDR3 contains 12 residues. V was cut by 4 bases and J by 0 bases, with 6 bases left in between. DNA of the CDR3: TGCAGCGTTGCGAACTACCAAGAGACCCAGTACTTC. It encodes CSVANYQETQYF.

This clone was observed once. This chain joins TRBV5-1 and TRBJ2-2, with D maybe TRBD1 (6 bases). Germline CDR1 reads SGHRS; CDR2 reads YFSETQ. V was clipped by 7 bases and J by 2 bases, with 15 bases between them. This CDR3 spans 15 amino acids. This chain's CDR3 is CASGPGDRNTGELFF. CDR3 nucleotides: TGCGCCAGCGGGCCAGGGGATCGTAACACCGGGGAGCTGTTTTTT. Full variable domain (remainder filled in from reference TRBV5-1 and TRBJ2-2): KAGVTQTPRYLIKTRGQQVTLSCSPISGHRSVSWYQQTPGQGLQFLFEYFSETQRNKGNFPGRFSGRQFSNSRSEMNVSTLELGDSALYLCASGPGDRNTGELFFGEGSRLTVL.

V usage is TRBV9 and J usage is TRBJ2-1, with D possibly being TRBD1 or TRBD2 (5 bases each). The ends were cut back, 0 bases at V and 5 bases at J, with 9 bases in the middle. Germline V CDR1 and CDR2: SGDLS, YYNGEE. The CDR3 sequence is 14 residues long. The CDR3 is CASSVGGSDNEQFF. The CDR3 nucleotides are TGTGCCAGCAGCGTAGGGGGGTCGGACAATGAGCAGTTCTTC.

The V and J genes are TRBV19 and TRBJ2-1, with 7 bases fitting TRBD2. V was clipped by 2 bases and J by 0 bases; unmatched bases: 7. The CDR3 spans 17 residues. CDR1 LNHDA and CDR2 SQIVND come from the germline V gene (reference sequence). The CDR3 DNA is TGTGCCAGTAGTATACGCCCGCGGGGGAGCTCCTACAATGAGCAGTTCTTC. This translates into CASSIRPRGSSYNEQFF.

As to this clone: The same CDR3 can be traced to other DNA sequences in this sample. The chain employs TRBV3-1 (or the pseudogene TRBV3-2) and TRBJ2-7; D unresolved. The CDR3 extends over 13 amino acids. Germline values: CDR1 LGHDT, CDR2 YNNKEL (reference sequence). V was trimmed by 1 base and J by 4 bases, leaving 8 bases between them. The CDR3 nucleotides are TGTGCCAGCAGCCAAGGTTCGGCGTACGAGCAGTACTTC. Translation: CASSQGSAYEQYF.

This clone has a handful of counts. The chain joins TRBV30 to TRBJ2-3, with D perhaps given as TRBD1 or TRBD2 (5 bases each). This CDR3 has 14 amino acids. Germline V CDR1 and CDR2: GTSNPN, SVGIG (reference sequence). V dropped 5 bases and J dropped 2 bases, with 14 bases sitting between them. CDR3 in amino acids: CAWGGEMLTDTQYF. In nucleotides, the CDR3 is TGTGCCTGGGGGGGAGAGATGCTCACAGATACGCAGTATTTT.

The chain recombines TRBV19 with TRBJ2-3, with D possibly being TRBD2 (6 bases). Germline values: CDR1 LNHDA, CDR2 SQIVND (reference sequence). The CDR3 extends over 14 amino acids. V dropped 7 bases and J dropped 1 base, with 12 bases sitting between them. CDR3 in amino acids: CASTPSGGTDTQYF. For the CDR3, the DNA is TGTGCCAGTACCCCCTCGGGGGGCACAGATACGCAGTATTTT. Based on the CDR3 plus reference TRBV19 and TRBJ2-3, the full variable domain is DGGITQSPKYLFRKEGQNVTLSCEQNLNHDAMYWYRQDPGQGLRLIYYSQIVNDFQKGDIAEGYSVSREKKESFPLTVTSAQKNPTAFYLCASTPSGGTDTQYFGPGTRLTVL.

V gene TRBV19 combines with J gene TRBJ1-1; D possibly corresponds to TRBD1 (5 bases). V was shortened by 3 bases and J by 3 bases, with 8 bases between the two germline ends. Germline loops: CDR1 LNHDA, CDR2 SQIVND (reference sequence). There are 13 residues in the CDR3. Here the CDR3 reads CASSMGEDTEAFF. CDR3 nucleotide sequence: TGTGCCAGTAGTATGGGGGAGGACACTGAAGCTTTCTTT.

The V gene is TRBV5-1, the J gene TRBJ1-1, with D tentatively TRBD1 (5 bases). CDR3 length: 15 amino acids. V gave up 6 bases and J gave up 0 bases, with 15 bases separating them. Germline loops: CDR1 SGHRS, CDR2 YFSETQ. The CDR3 protein is CASTMGGKMNTEAFF. As DNA, the CDR3 is TGCGCCAGCACCATGGGGGGGAAGATGAACACTGAAGCTTTCTTT.

The chain carries TRBV10-3 and TRBJ1-5; 8 nucleotides align to TRBD1. Germline V CDR1 and CDR2: ENHRY, SYGVKD. With 10 bases clipped from V and 9 bases from J, the junction kept 14 bases outside the gene matches. The CDR3 has 14 amino acids. The CDR3 nucleotides are TGTGCCACCGGGGGGGGCAGGGGGCTAGGGCCCCAGCATTTT. Amino acids: CATGGGRGLGPQHF.

The V call is TRBV19, the J call TRBJ2-7; the D gene is possibly TRBD2 (7 bases). The CDR3 is 14 amino acids. Looked up from germline, CDR1 is LNHDA and CDR2 is SQIVND (reference sequence). V lost 10 bases, J lost 3 bases, and 19 bases lay in between. CDR3 sequence: CATRGGLRNYEQYF. For the CDR3, the DNA is TGTGCCACGAGGGGGGGGCTACGAAACTACGAGCAGTACTTC.

The chain uses TRBV28 and TRBJ1-1, with a possible D match to TRBD1 (5 bases). The V and J ends lost 3 bases and 0 bases respectively, with 8 bases between them. The CDR3 consists of 14 residues. In germline, CDR1 is MDHEN, CDR2 SYDVKM. In DNA, the CDR3 is TGTGCCAGCAGTTTCAGGGCACTGAACACTGAAGCTTTCTTT. This encodes CASSFRALNTEAFF.

The chain combines TRBV4-2 with TRBJ2-3; the D gene is possibly TRBD2 (7 bases). Trimming took 1 base from V and 4 from J, leaving 15 bases between them. This CDR3 spans 16 amino acids. Germline values: CDR1 LGHNA, CDR2 YNFKEQ. CDR3 in amino acids: CASSQGRGGTADTQYF. Here the CDR3 DNA reads TGTGCCAGCAGCCAAGGGAGGGGGGGGACCGCAGATACGCAGTATTTT.

Notes on this clone: Other DNA sequences in the sample encode the same CDR3. The rearrangement uses TRBV6-5 and TRBJ1-3; D uncertain. Germline CDR1 and CDR2: MNHEY and SVGAGI. This CDR3 is 15 amino acids long. V was pared by 2 bases and J by 0 bases, with 8 bases between. CDR3 in DNA: TGTGCCAGCAGTTACGCGGGGAGCTCTGGAAACACCATATATTTT. It encodes CASSYAGSSGNTIYF.

The V and J genes are TRBV30 and TRBJ2-7; maybe TRBD1 (6 bases). Germline V lookup: CDR1 GTSNPN, CDR2 SVGIG (reference sequence). CDR3 size: 13 residues. Trimming took 2 bases from V and 5 from J, leaving 13 bases between them. CDR3 sequence: CAWSPLTGNEQYF. Here the CDR3 DNA reads TGTGCCTGGAGTCCACTAACAGGGAACGAGCAGTACTTC.

The chain couples TRBV4-1 to TRBJ1-1; 8 bases agree with TRBD1. V trimming: 0 bases; J trimming: 1 base; junction bases outside the gene matches: 10. The CDR3 runs 18 residues. Per germline, CDR1 MGHRA and CDR2 YSYEKL. The CDR3 is CASSQDRGTGVRNTEAFF. The CDR3 DNA reads as TGCGCCAGCAGCCAAGATCGGGGGACAGGCGTTAGGAACACTGAAGCTTTCTTT.

The J gene is TRBJ1-5, the V gene TRBV28; TRBD1 might be the D (5 bases). V lost 6 bases and J 0 bases, leaving 18 bases between the germline ends. Germline values: CDR1 MDHEN, CDR2 SYDVKM. The CDR3 covers 17 residues. The CDR3 coding sequence is TGTGCCAGCAGCTTAAAAGTCGGGGCAGATAGCAATCAGCCCCAGCATTTT. It yields the protein CASSLKVGADSNQPQHF.

This CDR3 is CAWSNRSGQNRYF. The CDR3 DNA reads TGTGCCTGGAGTAACAGGTCAGGACAAAACAGGTACTTC. The J gene is TRBJ2-7, the V gene TRBV30, with D maybe TRBD1 (5 bases). The length of the CDR3 is 13 residues. Looked up from germline, CDR1 is GTSNPN and CDR2 is SVGIG (reference sequence). With 2 bases removed from V and 12 bases from J, the gap between germline ends came to 20 bases.

This clone was detected once. The chain joins TRBV29-1 to TRBJ2-7, with 10 bases matching TRBD1. Trimming removed 6 bases from V and 2 bases from J; junction bases left unmatched: 19. Germline-derived CDR1 and CDR2 are SQVTM and ANQGSEA. This CDR3 spans 18 amino acids. CDR3 region: CSVVDRGHLSGATYEQYF. CDR3 DNA: TGCAGCGTCGTCGACAGGGGGCATTTATCCGGGGCCACCTACGAGCAGTACTTC.

The V gene is TRBV6-5, the J gene TRBJ2-7; TRBD2 might be the D (6 bases). Germline loops: CDR1 MNHEY, CDR2 SVGAGI. This CDR3 has 14 residues. V was cut by 10 bases and J by 0 bases, with 16 bases left in between. This CDR3 is CATTGGSGSYEQYF. As DNA, the CDR3 is TGTGCCACCACCGGTGGTAGCGGCTCCTACGAGCAGTACTTC.

V usage is TRBV7-9 and J usage is TRBJ1-4; TRBD1 is a possible D gene (6 bases). The CDR3 length is 16 residues. Trimming pared 5 bases from V and 7 bases from J, leaving 20 bases between. CDR1 SEHNR and CDR2 FQNEAQ come from the germline V gene (reference sequence). CDR3 sequence: CASSPPGQTDTEKLFF. The CDR3 nucleotides read TGTGCCAGCAGCCCCCCTGGACAGACGGATACTGAAAAACTGTTTTTT. The entire variable domain, with the rest obtained from reference TRBV7-9 and TRBJ1-4, is as follows: DTGVSQNPRHKITKRGQNVTFRCDPISEHNRLYWYRQTLGQGPEFLTYFQNEAQLEKSRLLSDRFSAERPKGSFSTLEIQRTEQGDSAMYLCASSPPGQTDTEKLFFGSGTQLSVL.

The chain is built from TRBV5-1 and TRBJ2-7, with D unclear. CDR1 and CDR2 from the germline V gene are SGHRS and YFSETQ. The CDR3 contains 14 residues. Trimming cost V 0 bases and J 3 bases, with 10 bases left between them. This chain's CDR3 is CASSLEGPHYEQYF. CDR3 sequence (DNA): TGCGCCAGCAGCTTGGAGGGTCCCCACTACGAGCAGTACTTC.

The gene calls are TRBV3-1 (or the pseudogene TRBV3-2) and TRBJ2-7; unclear D gene. V was cut by 1 base and J by 4 bases, with 8 bases left in between. CDR3 length equals 13 residues. CDR1 LGHDT and CDR2 YNNKEL come from the germline V gene (reference sequence). CDR3: CASSQAGRYEQYF. CDR3 bases: TGTGCCAGCAGCCAAGCGGGCCGATACGAGCAGTACTTC.

The genes are TRBV10-3 and TRBJ2-1, with no clear D. The CDR3 spans 13 residues. The V end lost 4 bases, the J end lost 8 bases, and 12 bases lay between the germline ends. In germline, CDR1 is ENHRY, CDR2 SYGVKD. The CDR3 reads CAISGMTLDEQFF. CDR3 DNA: TGTGCCATCAGTGGTATGACTCTGGATGAGCAGTTCTTC.

This chain connects TRBV19 to TRBJ1-5; D remains ambiguous. The CDR3 length is 16 residues. CDR1 and CDR2 from the germline V gene are LNHDA and SQIVND (reference sequence). Trimming left V 1 base short and J 4 bases short, with 14 bases between. CDR3 nucleotide sequence: TGTGCCAGTAGTATAGTAGCCGGGAGCGGGAATCAGCCCCAGCATTTT. Residues: CASSIVAGSGNQPQHF. Based on the CDR3 plus reference TRBV19 and TRBJ1-5, the full variable domain is DGGITQSPKYLFRKEGQNVTLSCEQNLNHDAMYWYRQDPGQGLRLIYYSQIVNDFQKGDIAEGYSVSREKKESFPLTVTSAQKNPTAFYLCASSIVAGSGNQPQHFGDGTRLSIL.